This T cell receptor (beta chain) comes out of a study of cytomegalovirus exposure and HLA in healthy donors. Overall study: The Caucasian-associated ancestry cluster contained around four fifths of the approximately 390 genotyped donors. Study results and caveats: Accurate HLA-A and HLA-B prediction from TCR beta sequences was reported for most subjects.

The V end lost 11 bases, the J end lost 0 bases, and 14 bases lay between the germline ends. From germline, CDR1 is LNHDA and CDR2 SQIVND (reference sequence). The CDR3 is made up of 14 amino acids. About this clone: Its antigen remains unknown.

Primers: 60 Vbeta forward and 13 Jbeta reverse. How the authors handled the data: A later analysis tallied 87 million or so unique TCR beta chains, about 9.9 million of them shared. The method was immunoSEQ multiplex PCR; TCRdb's version includes in-frame clones alone and lacks a portion of them. V and J calls plus clone size are reproduced from that table; the DNA served to infer D and trimming. This table holds roughly 110,000 clones, 77% found once. The sequencing input was PBMCs. J is TRBJ1-5 and V is TRBV19; a weak D match, TRBD1 (5 bases). The sequence came from a man aged 40-50 years in good health and CMV-seropositive. CDR3 in DNA: TGTGCCTCTTCGAGACAGAATAGCAATCAGCCCCAGCATTTT. Protein: CASSRQNSNQPQHF.